This passage covers 17 T cell receptor beta chains from one sample sequenced in a study of T cell clonality in common variable immunodeficiency. General study points: Fewer deletions and N-nucleotide insertions were reportedly seen in common variable immunodeficiency TCR beta sequences.

These TCRs are of unknown antigen specificity. Sequencing used immunoSEQ multiplex PCR; TCRdb keeps in-frame clones, though not all of them. The sample holds about 15,000 clones, and no clone turns up only once. The sample taken for sequencing was peripheral blood mononuclear cells. Receptors were obtained from a human donor with common variable immunodeficiency.

In its sample, this clone ranks as medium-sized (0.01 to 0.1%). The covered CDR3 bases are TGTGCCAGCAGCGTAGCGCACAGGGCCCCGAACACCGGGGAG. Amino acid sequence: CASSVAHRAPNTGE. The complete CDR3 reads CASSVAHRAPNTGELFF. The chain is built from TRBV9 and TRBJ2-2, with TRBD1 as a possible D gene (6 bases). The CDR3 end lies 3 residues beyond the end of the read and is filled in from the germline J gene. Germline V gene lookup returns CDR1 SGDLS and CDR2 YYNGEE. The ends were cut back, 0 bases at V and 0 bases at J, with 12 bases in the middle. CDR3 size: 17 residues.

This clone has a handful of counts. The DNA ends 3 residues before the CDR3 does, and the rest of the CDR3 is filled in from the germline J gene. The chain combines TRBV7-3 with TRBJ2-7; TRBD1 agrees at 9 bases. The germline V gene has CDR1 SGHTA and CDR2 FQGTGA. V trimming: 4 bases; J trimming: 5 bases; junction bases outside the gene matches: 6. This CDR3 contains 14 residues. The CDR3 protein is CASSSGQGRNEQYF. Incomplete CDR3 DNA: TGTGCCAGCAGCTCCGGACAGGGGCGGAACGAG.

This clone was observed many times. The CDR3 end falls 3 residues outside the read, so it is completed with the germline J gene. Other DNA sequences within the sample encode an identical CDR3. The chain has TRBV5-6 and TRBJ1-1; D is unclear. Germline assignment: CDR1 SGHDT and CDR2 YYEEEE. CDR3 length equals 12 residues. The V end lost 2 bases, the J end lost 5 bases, and 7 bases lay between the germline ends. The CDR3 region is CASSLRGTEAFF. The covered CDR3 bases are TGTGCCAGCAGCTTAAGAGGGACTGAA.

As regards this clone: The read halts 3 residues ahead of the CDR3 end, with the missing end drawn from the germline J gene. The chain combines TRBV2 with TRBJ2-5, with TRBD1 as a possible D gene (6 bases). CDR1 and CDR2 from the germline V gene are SNHLY and FYNNEI. The CDR3 is 11 residues long. V lost 7 bases and J 5 bases, leaving 8 bases between the germline ends. The DNA read from the CDR3 is TGTGCCAGCAAAGGGGGTGAGACC. This codes for CASKGGET. In full, the CDR3 is CASKGGETQYF.

This clone was counted only a few times. The CDR3 end lies 3 residues beyond the end of the read and is filled in from the germline J gene. V is TRBV6-2 or TRBV6-3 and J is TRBJ2-7, with 12 bases matching TRBD2. CDR3 length equals 14 residues. J was trimmed by 4 bases and V by 5 bases; bases with no gene match: 3. The V gene's germline CDR1 is MNHEY and CDR2 SVGEGT. Incomplete CDR3 DNA: TGTGCCAGCAGTCGACTAGCGGGAGTGTACGAG. It encodes CASSRLAGVYE. The entire CDR3 protein is CASSRLAGVYEQYF.

Details on this clone: The read finishes 3 residues shy of the CDR3 end, and the germline J gene is used to complete it. The chain recombines TRBV19 with TRBJ1-4; weak D call: TRBD1 (5 bases). Germline V gives CDR1 LNHDA, CDR2 SQIVND (reference sequence). V lost 6 bases and J 8 bases, leaving 16 bases between the germline ends. The CDR3 runs 14 residues. CDR3 residues: CASREGFGAEKLFF. The DNA read from the CDR3 is TGTGCCAGTAGGGAGGGGTTCGGCGCAGAAAAA.

This clone was seen more than once but under ten times. The DNA ends 3 residues before the CDR3 does, and the rest of the CDR3 is filled in from the germline J gene. This chain uses TRBV6-1 with TRBJ1-5; a weak D match, TRBD1 (5 bases). The CDR3 runs 14 residues. Germline loops: CDR1 MNHNS, CDR2 SASEGT. With 4 bases removed from V and 0 bases from J, the gap between germline ends came to 7 bases. CDR3 DNA (partial): TGTGCCAGCAGTGTGACAGATAGCAATCAGCCC. It yields the protein CASSVTDSNQP. The whole CDR3 sequence reads CASSVTDSNQPQHF.

Only a few counts were recorded for this clone. The chain's CDR3 is CASSTGLNQPQHF. Incomplete CDR3 DNA: TGTGCCAGCAGTACAGGGTTAAATCAGCCC. The chain joins TRBV7-9 to TRBJ1-5, with D perhaps TRBD1 (6 bases). The CDR3 end is not reached by the read, which stops 3 residues before it; the germline J gene fills it in. The CDR3 is made up of 13 amino acids. Germline values: CDR1 SEHNR, CDR2 FQNEAQ (reference sequence). Trimming stripped 6 bases from V and 4 bases from J, with 10 bases between. Based on the CDR3 plus reference TRBV7-9 and TRBJ1-5, the full variable domain is DTGVSQNPRHKITKRGQNVTFRCDPISEHNRLYWYRQTLGQGPEFLTYFQNEAQLEKSRLLSDRFSAERPKGSFSTLEIQRTEQGDSAMYLCASSTGLNQPQHFGDGTRLSIL.

With respect to this clone: Read data end 3 residues before the CDR3 end; the end is taken from the germline J gene. The rearrangement uses TRBV11-3 and TRBJ2-5, with a weak D call TRBD2 (6 bases). Germline-derived CDR1 and CDR2 are SGHNT and YENEEA. The CDR3 has 15 amino acids. Between the trimmed V and J ends, which lost 5 bases and 3 bases, there was a span of 16 bases. The part of the CDR3 DNA that was read is TGTGCCAGCAGCAAAGGGGTAGGCGGGGAAGAGACC. Protein: CASSKGVGGEET. The entire CDR3 sequence reads CASSKGVGGEETQYF.

This clone appeared many times. The sequenced fragment ends 3 residues before the CDR3 boundary, so the rest is inferred from the germline J gene. The gene calls are TRBV27 and TRBJ1-5; D may be TRBD1 (5 bases). The length of the CDR3 is 14 residues. From germline, CDR1 is MNHEY and CDR2 SMNVEV (reference sequence). V lost 6 bases to trimming and J lost 1 base, with 10 bases between them. CDR3 sequence: CASRDGGSNQPQHF. CDR3 DNA (partial): TGTGCCAGCAGAGATGGGGGGAGCAATCAGCCC.

Turning to this clone: The read ends 3 residues before the CDR3 terminus; that terminus is restored from the germline J gene. The chain joins TRBV7-9 to TRBJ2-1; 8 positions match TRBD1. There are 15 residues in the CDR3. J lost 5 bases, V lost 4 bases, and 7 bases had no gene match. Germline CDR1 is SEHNR and CDR2 is FQNEAQ (reference sequence). The CDR3 spells CASSSPKTGDNEQFF. The CDR3 bases that were read are TGTGCCAGCAGCTCTCCAAAGACAGGGGACAATGAG.

This clone was counted only a few times. Read coverage stops 3 residues before the CDR3 terminus; the germline J gene supplies the remainder. J is TRBJ2-7 and V is TRBV6-2 or TRBV6-3; D gene uncertain. Germline assignment: CDR1 MNHEY and CDR2 SVGEGT. The CDR3 length is 14 residues. The V and J ends lost 2 bases and 0 bases respectively, with 8 bases between them. The CDR3 bases that were read are TGTGCCAGCAGTTACAATCGTAACTCCTACGAG. It codes for CASSYNRNSYE. The CDR3 in its entirety is CASSYNRNSYEQYF.

This clone was seen only a few times. The CDR3 goes on 3 residues after the read ends, and that part is filled in from the germline J gene. The V and J genes are TRBV6-1 and TRBJ1-2; tentatively, D is TRBD1 (6 bases). There are 15 residues in the CDR3. Germline CDR1 is MNHNS and CDR2 is SASEGT. Trimming pared 4 bases from V and 5 bases from J, leaving 17 bases between. The CDR3 protein is CASSGVEGGLYGYTF. The sequenced part of the CDR3 DNA is TGTGCCAGCAGTGGGGTAGAGGGGGGGCTATATGGC.

This clone was seen a handful of times. The sequenced fragment ends 3 residues before the CDR3 boundary, so the rest is inferred from the germline J gene. The chain recombines TRBV7-9 with TRBJ1-1, with D possibly TRBD1 on 5 matching bases. The CDR3 is 13 amino acids. Germline CDR1 and CDR2: SEHNR and FQNEAQ (reference sequence). Trimming removed 2 bases from V and 4 bases from J, with 8 bases in between. The sequenced CDR3 bases are TGTGCCAGCAGCTTATCAGGGATCACTGAA. Translating gives CASSLSGITE. The whole CDR3 protein is CASSLSGITEAFF.

The CDR3 loop reads CASSLVGGNYEQYF. Incomplete CDR3 DNA: TGTGCCAGCAGCTTAGTTGGCGGGAACTACGAG. V usage is TRBV7-8 and J usage is TRBJ2-7; a weak D match, TRBD2 (6 bases). The DNA ends 3 residues before the CDR3 does, and the rest of the CDR3 is filled in from the germline J gene. The CDR3 covers 14 residues. From germline, CDR1 is SGHVS and CDR2 FQNEAQ. Trimming removed 1 base at V and 3 bases at J, with 10 bases between.

At least ten counts were recorded for this clone. The read ends 3 residues early relative to the CDR3; the germline J gene fills the gap. V and J are TRBV29-1 and TRBJ1-2, with 12 bases identical to TRBD1. Germline CDR1 and CDR2: SQVTM and ANQGSEA. The CDR3 extends over 17 amino acids. V lost 5 bases, J lost 3 bases, and 13 bases stayed unmatched. CDR3 DNA, as far as it was read: TGCAGCGTTTTCCTTCCCGGGACAGGGGGCGCAGACTATGGC. Translation gives CSVFLPGTGGADYG. Given in full, the CDR3 is CSVFLPGTGGADYGYTF.

This clone was picked up many times. The sequenced fragment ends 3 residues before the CDR3 boundary, so the rest is inferred from the germline J gene. The genes are TRBV6-2 or TRBV6-3 and TRBJ1-5; the match to TRBD1 covers 8 bases. CDR3 length equals 12 residues. The ends lost 6 bases at V and 9 bases at J; junction bases unmatched: 4. In germline, CDR1 is MNHEY, CDR2 SVGEGT. The CDR3 spells CASRTGAGPQHF. CDR3 DNA (partial): TGTGCCAGCAGGACAGGGGCCGGGCCC.